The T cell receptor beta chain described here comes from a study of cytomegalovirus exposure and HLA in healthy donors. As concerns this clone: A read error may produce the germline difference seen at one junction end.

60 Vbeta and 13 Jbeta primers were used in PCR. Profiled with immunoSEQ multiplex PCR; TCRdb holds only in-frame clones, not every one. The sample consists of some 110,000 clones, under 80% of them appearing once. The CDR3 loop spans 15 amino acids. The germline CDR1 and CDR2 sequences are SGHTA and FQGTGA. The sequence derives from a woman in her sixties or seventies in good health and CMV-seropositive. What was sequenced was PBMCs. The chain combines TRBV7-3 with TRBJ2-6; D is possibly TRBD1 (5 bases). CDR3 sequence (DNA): TGTGCCAGCAGCTTATACGTCTCTGGGGCCAACGGCCTGACTTTC. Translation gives CASSLYVSGANGLTF.